This record covers a single T cell receptor beta chain. Its antigen is unknown. TCRdb's table, derived via immunoSEQ multiplex PCR, lists solely in-frame clones and lacks some. Among roughly 2.5 million clones listed, around 90% were seen once. The data derive from a study of shared clonotypes between healthy human individuals. Study results and caveats: Some naive CD4 clonotypes, 4% to 6%, turned up in common across a few donors.

Caucasian adults residing in Nashville, Tennessee made up all the donors. The material sequenced was naive CD4+ T cells sorted from blood. The subset: CD45RA+ positively selected. This clonotype was sampled from a man aged 18 to 29 in good health.

The chain's CDR3 is CASSARDSRFNEQFF. The CDR3 DNA follows: TGCGCCAGCAGCGCCCGGGACAGCCGCTTCAATGAGCAGTTCTTC. The chain uses TRBV5-1 and TRBJ2-1; 7 nucleotides match TRBD1. V gave up 4 bases and J gave up 6 bases; unmatched junction bases: 10. This CDR3 spans 15 amino acids. Germline-derived CDR1 and CDR2 are SGHRS and YFSETQ.